These 22 T cell receptor beta chains share one sample of origin, sequenced in a study of cytomegalovirus exposure and HLA in healthy donors. Sequencing used immunoSEQ multiplex PCR; TCRdb keeps in-frame clones, though not all of them. The repertoire holds under 200,000 clones, with roughly 90% as singletons. The sample taken for sequencing was PBMCs. The source of these receptors is a woman in her twenties or thirties in good health and CMV-seronegative.

The chain has TRBV4-2 and TRBJ2-2; 9 bases line up with TRBD2. Per germline, CDR1 LGHNA and CDR2 YNFKEQ. The trim removed 6 bases at V and 1 base at J, leaving 3 bases unmatched. The CDR3 extends over 15 amino acids. The CDR3 here is CASSPTSGNTGELFF. For the CDR3, the DNA is TGTGCCAGCAGTCCGACTAGCGGGAACACCGGGGAGCTGTTTTTT.

This clone occurred once. The chain has TRBV6-1 and TRBJ1-2, with no clear D. Germline V CDR1 and CDR2: MNHNS, SASEGT. The CDR3 contains 15 residues. The V and J ends lost 7 bases and 4 bases respectively, with 19 bases between them. CDR3 residues: CASNEDGVLGYGYTF. The CDR3, as DNA: TGTGCCAGCAACGAGGACGGCGTTTTGGGCTATGGCTACACCTTC.

The chain is built from TRBV29-1 and TRBJ1-5, with D uncertain. Germline V CDR1 and CDR2: SQVTM, ANQGSEA. V was shortened by 4 bases and J by 5 bases, with 9 bases between the two germline ends. The CDR3 sequence is 12 residues long. This CDR3 reads CSVGDTDQPQHF. The CDR3, as DNA: TGCAGCGTTGGCGACACCGATCAGCCCCAGCATTTT.

This clone was seen only a few times. J is TRBJ2-7 and V is TRBV27, with D perhaps TRBD2 (5 bases). Germline CDR1 reads MNHEY; CDR2 reads SMNVEV (reference sequence). The CDR3 length is 13 residues. V lost 7 bases and J 1 base, leaving 11 bases between the germline ends. As DNA, the CDR3 is TGTGCCAGCACCCGAGGGTCTTCCTACGAGCAGTACTTC. Protein: CASTRGSSYEQYF.

The chain employs TRBV6-5 and TRBJ1-6; D is unclear. This CDR3 contains 14 residues. V lost 2 bases to trimming and J lost 7 bases, with 9 bases between them. Per the germline V gene, CDR1 is MNHEY and CDR2 is SVGAGI. The CDR3: CASSYMTTNSPLHF. Written as DNA, the CDR3 is TGTGCCAGCAGTTACATGACGACAAATTCACCCCTCCACTTT.

This chain uses TRBV7-2 with TRBJ2-3, with D possibly matching TRBD2 (7 bases). V lost 5 bases, J lost 8 bases, and 11 bases lay in between. The CDR3 is made up of 12 amino acids. CDR1 and CDR2 from the germline V gene are SGHTA and FQGNSA. The CDR3 region is CASSPGGRTQYF. The CDR3 nucleotides read TGTGCCAGCAGCCCCGGGGGGCGTACGCAGTATTTT.

This clone was observed at least ten times. The chain employs TRBV6-5 and TRBJ1-2; perhaps TRBD1 as D (6 bases). Germline V gene sequence: CDR1 MNHEY, CDR2 SVGAGI. This CDR3 comprises 15 residues. Trimming removed 4 bases from V and 7 bases from J, with 19 bases in between. CDR3 sequence (DNA): TGTGCCAGCAGTTCCCCAGACAGGTTTATGGGTGGCTACACCTTC. Amino acid sequence: CASSSPDRFMGGYTF.

The V gene is TRBV7-9, the J gene TRBJ2-1, with 7 nucleotides matching TRBD2. The CDR3 sequence is 15 residues long. V lost 4 bases to trimming and J lost 9 bases; unmatched junction nucleotides: 12. CDR1 and CDR2 (germline): SEHNR, FQNEAQ (reference sequence). CDR3 amino acids: CASSSAGDRRIEQFF. CDR3 coding DNA: TGTGCCAGCAGCTCCGCGGGGGATCGAAGGATTGAGCAGTTCTTC.

This sequence joins TRBV4-3 and TRBJ1-6, with a possible D match to TRBD1 (5 bases). The CDR3 is 16 amino acids. CDR1 is LGHNA and CDR2 is YSLEER in the germline V gene. V lost 1 base to trimming and J lost 9 bases, with 16 bases between them. The CDR3 sequence is CASSQGSRQGGSPLHF. The DNA of the CDR3 is TGCGCCAGCAGCCAAGGCTCTAGGCAGGGCGGTTCACCCCTCCACTTT.

This clone was counted between two and nine times. The chain's CDR3 is CASSVALAIGELFF. DNA for the CDR3: TGTGCCAGCAGCGTAGCTTTAGCTATCGGGGAGCTGTTTTTT. The rearrangement joins TRBV9 to TRBJ2-2; D unresolved. CDR3 length: 14 residues. V gave up 0 bases and J gave up 7 bases, with 10 bases separating them. Germline CDR1 is SGDLS and CDR2 is YYNGEE.

CDR3 sequence: CASSPLGGGDNEQFF. The CDR3 DNA reads as TGTGCCAGCAGCCCCCTTGGCGGGGGGGACAATGAGCAGTTCTTC. The genes are TRBV13 and TRBJ2-1; 9 bases are shared with TRBD2. Germline loops: CDR1 PRHDT, CDR2 FYEKMQ (reference sequence). V shed 5 bases and J 5 bases; nucleotides not matched to a gene: 7. CDR3 size: 15 residues.

The rearrangement links TRBV28 to TRBJ1-1, with 8 bases identical to TRBD1. The ends lost 5 bases at V and 2 bases at J; junction bases unmatched: 10. Germline CDR1 MDHEN, CDR2 SYDVKM. The CDR3 is 16 amino acids. CDR3 nucleotides: TGTGCCAGCAGTCAAAGCCGACAGGGGATTAACACTGAAGCTTTCTTT. It encodes CASSQSRQGINTEAFF. Supplemented by reference TRBV28 and TRBJ1-1, the full variable domain reads DVKVTQSSRYLVKRTGEKVFLECVQDMDHENMFWYRQDPGLGLRLIYFSYDVKMKEKGDIPEGYSVSREKKERFSLILESASTNQTSMYLCASSQSRQGINTEAFFGQGTRLTVV.

CDR3 nucleotides: TGTGCCAGTAGTCCCCGGGGGGTTTTGAGCGGGGAGCTGTTTTTT. Amino acids: CASSPRGVLSGELFF. J is TRBJ2-2 and V is TRBV19; 7 bases agree with TRBD2. The CDR3 sequence is 15 residues long. J gave up 7 bases and V 5 bases, and 10 bases lay outside the gene matches. Germline V gene data show CDR1 as LNHDA and CDR2 as SQIVND (reference sequence). Complete variable domain (other parts from reference TRBV19 and TRBJ2-2): DGGITQSPKYLFRKEGQNVTLSCEQNLNHDAMYWYRQDPGQGLRLIYYSQIVNDFQKGDIAEGYSVSREKKESFPLTVTSAQKNPTAFYLCASSPRGVLSGELFFGEGSRLTVL.

This clone has only one observation. The chain is built from TRBV4-1 and TRBJ2-2; D gene unclear. There are 15 residues in the CDR3. V was cut by 2 bases and J by 4 bases, with 11 bases left in between. The germline V gene encodes CDR1 MGHRA and CDR2 YSYEKL. The CDR3 nucleotides are TGCGCCAGCAGCCAATATCTGGATATCACCGGGGAGCTGTTTTTT. Amino acid sequence: CASSQYLDITGELFF.

The rearrangement joins TRBV6-5 to TRBJ2-7; D perhaps matches TRBD1 (5 bases). This CDR3 region has 14 residues. Germline assignment: CDR1 MNHEY and CDR2 SVGAGI. Deletions cut 0 bases from V and 3 bases from J, with 9 bases between. In DNA form, the CDR3 reads TGTGCCAGCAGTTACTCCAGGGCCGGCTACGAGCAGTACTTC. It yields the protein CASSYSRAGYEQYF.

The CDR3 here is CASSLAGQPQHF. CDR3 sequence (DNA): TGTGCCAGCAGCTTAGCGGGCCAGCCCCAGCATTTT. The chain recombines TRBV7-6 with TRBJ1-5; D gene ambiguous. The CDR3 length is 12 residues. The V and J ends lost 0 bases and 7 bases respectively, with 4 bases between them. Looked up from germline, CDR1 is SGHVS and CDR2 is FNYEAQ.

This clone was seen a single time. The chain is built from TRBV2 and TRBJ2-1, with 8 bases that match TRBD2. V dropped 6 bases and J dropped 3; count of bases not matched to a gene: 7. Germline values: CDR1 SNHLY, CDR2 FYNNEI. This CDR3 has 15 amino acids. This CDR3 reads CASSTSGRVYNEQFF. In DNA form, the CDR3 reads TGTGCCAGCAGCACCAGCGGGAGAGTCTACAATGAGCAGTTCTTC. The complete variable domain, with remaining parts taken from reference TRBV2 and TRBJ2-1, reads EPEVTQTPSHQVTQMGQEVILRCVPISNHLYFYWYRQILGQKVEFLVSFYNNEISEKSEIFDDQFSVERPDGSNFTLKIRSTKLEDSAMYFCASSTSGRVYNEQFFGPGTRLTVL.

J is TRBJ1-1 and V is TRBV6-5; maybe TRBD1 (5 bases). Trimming shortened V by 2 bases and J by 1 base, and 11 bases separated the two germline ends. Per germline, CDR1 MNHEY and CDR2 SVGAGI. CDR3 size: 15 residues. The CDR3 sequence: CASSYPRDGNTEAFF. Written as DNA, the CDR3 is TGTGCCAGCAGTTACCCCAGGGACGGGAACACTGAAGCTTTCTTT.

The chain couples TRBV2 to TRBJ2-7, with D perhaps TRBD1 (5 bases). Trimming shortened V by 8 bases and J by 1 base, and 9 bases separated the two germline ends. There are 12 residues in the CDR3. Germline-derived CDR1 and CDR2 are SNHLY and FYNNEI. The CDR3 DNA reads as TGTGCCAGCGCGGCAGGGTCCTACGAGCAGTACTTC. This gives the protein CASAAGSYEQYF.

V usage is TRBV10-1 and J usage is TRBJ2-2, with D maybe TRBD2 (5 bases). The CDR3 loop spans 14 amino acids. The germline gives CDR1 WNHNN, CDR2 SYGVQD (reference sequence). V was cut by 11 bases and J by 4 bases, with 17 bases left in between. CDR3 protein: CAATRARGTGELFF. CDR3 coding DNA: TGCGCCGCAACCCGAGCCCGGGGCACCGGGGAGCTGTTTTTT.

V gene TRBV5-1 combines with J gene TRBJ2-1; 10 bases are shared with TRBD2. With V trimmed by 0 bases and J by 2 bases, 5 bases remained unmatched. There are 17 residues in the CDR3. The germline V gene encodes CDR1 SGHRS and CDR2 YFSETQ. The CDR3 loop reads CASSLGSSGRPYNEQFF. CDR3 sequence (DNA): TGCGCCAGCAGCTTGGGGTCTAGCGGGAGACCCTACAATGAGCAGTTCTTC.

V usage is TRBV27 and J usage is TRBJ2-4, with D perhaps given as TRBD1 or TRBD2 (7 bases each). Germline V CDR1 and CDR2: MNHEY, SMNVEV (reference sequence). This CDR3 has 14 residues. Trimming stripped 2 bases from V and 6 bases from J, with 11 bases between. The CDR3 here is CASSLGRGRNIQYF. The DNA for the CDR3 is TGTGCCAGCAGTTTAGGGAGGGGGCGAAACATTCAGTACTTC.